This TCR beta chain was found in a study of shared clonotypes between healthy human individuals (dated by TCRdb to the early 2020s). Study-level background: The cohort included three men and two women between 18 and 49 years of age. To estimate repertoire size and how much clonotype sharing occurs between individuals, the study deeply sequenced the blood TCR repertoires of five healthy adults. For each donor, CD4 naive and CD4 memory were each given three plates, CD8 naive was given two plates, and CD8 memory was given one plate. Leukapheresis yielded between about 0.94 and 9.5 billion PBMCs per donor. Libraries were prepared and TCR repertoires were sequenced by different laboratories using diverse techniques, in order to increase sequencing depth and limit assay-specific biases. The paper's findings and limits, for the study overall: Even with the large sequencing depth, rarefaction of the sorted-subset datasets indicated that sequencing was incomplete. Only blood was sampled, and tissue TCR repertoires likely differ from those in blood. Compared with non-shared clonotypes, the clonotypes found in all four sorted-subset donors had higher generation probabilities. The genetic and exposure-history diversity represented was limited by the small number of donors. Pairwise subsampling led to the expectation that sequencing depth would affect the degree of clonotype sharing among donors. Sharing across a handful of donors was observed for approximately 5% of naive CD4, less than 4% of naive CD8, 2% to 2.5% of memory CD4, and around 0.44% of memory CD8 clonotypes. Naive subsets generally had larger estimated clonotype richness than memory subsets.

Using the deep immunoSEQ assay, TCR CDR3 regions were amplified from genomic DNA by multiplex PCR. Extracted genomic DNA from each cell subset was distributed evenly across all wells of several immunoSEQ 96-well plates, and each plate was treated as a replicate. For sorted subsets, each replicate PCR was loaded with about 0.2 ug genomic DNA, equivalent to about 30,000 T cell genomes. Purified libraries were measured with a Qubit 3.0 fluorometer, size-checked on a Bioanalyzer 2100, and measured again with the KAPA Library Quantification kit. Every immunoSEQ 96-well plate was sequenced on a dedicated single-read 150-cycle Illumina NextSeq 550 flow cell. The study's own analysis went as follows. Because the immunoSEQ output included only junctional sequences and no quality scores, the filtering could not be the same as the filtering used for full-length reads. To assign V/J genes and CDR3, sequences were annotated using PyIR, a Python wrapper for IgBLAST v1.9, with IMGT germline references. Reads were removed for weak V/J assignments (E-value above 1e-6), missing CDR3, stop codons, out-of-frame junctions, or ambiguous translated residues. V3J clonotypes were defined as sequences sharing an identical inferred V gene, J gene, and CDR3 amino acid sequence. Percentage overlap between repertoires was calculated by dividing the number of shared unique clonotypes by the size of the smaller repertoire. Repertoire richness was assessed with RTK rarefaction, the Chao1 estimator, and Recon v2.1 estimates of unobserved clonotypes. Generation probabilities for all TCRbeta clonotypes obtained by the gDNA method from a few donors were computed using OLGA. TCRdb took this table from immuneACCESS and kept in-frame rearrangements with V and J called. Such tables lack part of the clones; where checked against another copy, unresolved V genes explain under half of the gap, and the rest is unexplained. For V, J and clone size, that table is used; D and trimming come from the DNA. This sample lists hundreds of thousands of clones; approximately 96% were detected once. The ten most abundant clones make up 0.11% of the sample.

CD8 naive samples were CD45RO-negative cells positively selected for CCR7, giving a CD45RA+CCR7+ population that excluded TemRA cells. Donors were healthy HIV-negative adults with no recently reported acute infections or vaccinations. All donors were Caucasian adults living in Nashville, Tennessee, USA. Blood was obtained by leukapheresis, after which PBMCs were separated by Ficoll-Histopaque density gradient centrifugation and cryopreserved in liquid nitrogen vapor phase. Purity and quantity of every magnetically sorted T cell population were checked by analytical flow cytometry. Genomic DNA was isolated from every sorted fraction and measured by UV absorbance on a Nanodrop 2000c. Relative to germline, V is 0 bases shorter and J is 3 bases shorter, with 11 bases between their ends. The cysteine opens and the phenylalanine closes a CDR3 of 15 amino acids. The sequence is cut down to CDR3 DNA, 45 bases in frame from base 1. In the germline V gene (reference sequence), CDR1 corresponds to LNHNV and CDR2 to YYDKDF.

Concerning this clone itself: Its antigen is unknown. No base quality information exists; no much larger clone differs at one position.

The chain uses TRBV15 and TRBJ1-1; the D gene remains uncertain. This receptor was identified in a woman aged 25 to 39 in good health. Sequenced input: naive CD8+ T cells sorted from blood. The sample's cell subset or site, from its label and the paper: CD45RA+CCR7+. The DNA is as follows: TGTGCCACCAGCAGAGAAAATAGAGAGGACACTGAAGCTTTCTTT. This sequence encodes CATSRENREDTEAFF.